This record covers a single T cell receptor (beta chain). Clones were read by immunoSEQ multiplex PCR, and TCRdb kept only the in-frame ones, dropping some. Here the sample spans roughly 87,000 clones, 86% being singletons. This specimen comes from a study of blood T cell repertoires in COVID-19. The junction had 4 bases not matched to a gene; V was cut back by 0 bases and J by 4 bases. The CDR3 runs 15 residues. Germline lookup yields CDR1 SGHRS and CDR2 YFSETQ. The clonotype was recovered from a man over 45 with active COVID-19. V usage is TRBV5-1 and J usage is TRBJ1-2, with 9 positions matching TRBD1. The sequenced sample consisted of peripheral blood. CDR3 residues: CASSLGGQGAYGYTF. CDR3 in DNA: TGCGCCAGCAGCTTGGGGGGACAGGGCGCCTATGGCTACACCTTC.